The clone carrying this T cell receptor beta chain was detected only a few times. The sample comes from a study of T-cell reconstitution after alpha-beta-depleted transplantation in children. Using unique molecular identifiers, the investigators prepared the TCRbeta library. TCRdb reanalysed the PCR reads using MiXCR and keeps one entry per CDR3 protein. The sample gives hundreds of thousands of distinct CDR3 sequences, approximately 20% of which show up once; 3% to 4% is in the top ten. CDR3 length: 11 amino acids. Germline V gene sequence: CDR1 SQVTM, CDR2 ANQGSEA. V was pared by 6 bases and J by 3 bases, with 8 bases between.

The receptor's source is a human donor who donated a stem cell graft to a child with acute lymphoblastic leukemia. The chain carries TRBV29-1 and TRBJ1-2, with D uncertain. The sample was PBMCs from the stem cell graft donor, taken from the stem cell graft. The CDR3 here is CSVYTHYGYTF. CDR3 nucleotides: TGCAGCGTGTACACCCACTATGGCTACACCTTC. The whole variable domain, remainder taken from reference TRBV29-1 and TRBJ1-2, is SAVISQKPSRDICQRGTSLTIQCQVDSQVTMMFWYRQQPGQSLTLIATANQGSEATYESGFVIDKFPISRPNLTFSTLTVSNMSPEDSSIYLCSVYTHYGYTFGSGTRLTVV.